The next 4 T cell receptor beta chains were all read from a single sample in a study of T-cell memory formation after mild COVID-19. TCRdb used MiXCR to reprocess the 5' RACE reads, holding one entry per CDR3 protein. The repertoire has 45,000 to 55,000 distinct CDR3 sequences, approximately 7% of them found once; the top ten carry 1.4%. The sequenced sample was PBMCs or a T cell subset sorted from them (not recorded which). Receptor source: a man aged 18 to 30 who had mild COVID-19 (a few samples of this study predate the infection). Cell type and time point are not known.

This clonotype was seen many times. The chain joins TRBV7-2 to TRBJ1-3; D unclear. The CDR3 consists of 15 residues. The germline gives CDR1 SGHTA, CDR2 FQGNSA. The ends were cut back, 1 base at V and 0 bases at J, with 7 bases in the middle. CDR3 protein: CASSLGPASGNTIYF. The CDR3 DNA follows: TGTGCCAGCAGCTTAGGACCAGCCTCTGGAAACACCATATATTTT. The variable domain in full, with the rest retrieved from reference TRBV7-2 and TRBJ1-3, is GAGVSQSPSNKVTEKGKDVELRCDPISGHTALYWYRQSLGQGLEFLIYFQGNSAPDKSGLPSDRFSAERTGGSVSTLTIQRTQQEDSAVYLCASSLGPASGNTIYFGEGSWLTVV.

This clonotype was counted a few times. The chain couples TRBV3-1 to TRBJ1-2; 8 nucleotides align to TRBD1. V lost 3 bases, J lost 2 bases, and 2 bases stayed unmatched. The CDR3 totals 14 residues. Germline V gene lookup returns CDR1 LGHDT and CDR2 YNNKEL (reference sequence). CDR3 nucleotide sequence: TGTGCCAGCAGCCACAGGGGGCTAAACTATGGCTACACCTTC. Amino acid sequence: CASSHRGLNYGYTF.

This clonotype occurred a few times. This rearrangement joins TRBV6-2 or TRBV6-3 to TRBJ2-1, with a possible D match to TRBD2 (7 bases). Germline V gene data show CDR1 as MNHEY and CDR2 as SVGEGT. The CDR3 length is 17 residues. Trimming removed 1 base at V and 5 bases at J, with 18 bases between. In DNA form, the CDR3 reads TGTGCCAGCAGTTACTATGGTATGCGGGGGACAAACAATGAGCAGTTCTTC. Translated, it gives CASSYYGMRGTNNEQFF.

This clonotype was seen more than once but under ten times. The chain couples TRBV7-9 to TRBJ1-1; 9 nucleotides align to TRBD1. J was trimmed by 8 bases and V by 5 bases; bases with no gene match: 12. The CDR3 totals 15 residues. The V gene's germline CDR1 is SEHNR and CDR2 FQNEAQ (reference sequence). CDR3 DNA sequence: TGTGCCAGCAGCCCCTGGACAGGGGTCGTATTGGAAGCTTTCTTT. Translated, it gives CASSPWTGVVLEAFF.